The rows below give T cell receptor beta chains drawn from one sample of a study of blood T cell repertoires in COVID-19. Measured with immunoSEQ multiplex PCR; TCRdb has only the in-frame clones, and not every one. The profile covers 250,000 to 300,000 clones, with 85% to 90% appearing a single time and about 1% taken by the ten largest. The sequenced material came from peripheral blood. These receptors came from a woman between 35 and 50 years old who had recovered from COVID-19. Each CDR3 is given with its conserved first and last residue. D genes are given only for firm matches.

V: TRBV5-1; D: TRBD1; CDR3: CASSWGDRGFSGANVLTF
V: TRBV3-1/TRBV3-2; D: .; CDR3: CASSPLHSGNPEAFF
V: TRBV7-7; D: .; CDR3: CASSLGGTSENSPLHF
V: TRBV3-1/TRBV3-2; D: .; CDR3: CASSQASGAYGYTF
V: TRBV11-2; D: .; CDR3: CASSPGTGVTTEAFF
V: TRBV11-2; D: TRBD1; CDR3: CASSAYRGSGYTF
V: TRBV5-1; D: .; CDR3: CASSLRQGEKLFF
V: TRBV19; D: TRBD1; CDR3: CASSIAAGTAANTGELFF
V: TRBV3-1/TRBV3-2; D: TRBD2; CDR3: CASSRVGGRETQYF
V: TRBV3-1/TRBV3-2; D: TRBD1; CDR3: CASSRTGGPVETQYF
V: TRBV7-9; D: .; CDR3: CASSPYYDEQFF
V: TRBV7-9; D: .; CDR3: CASSYPGEKLFF
V: TRBV3-1/TRBV3-2; D: .; CDR3: CASSQAREQFF
V: TRBV7-6; D: TRBD1; CDR3: CASSLGTGFYQPQHF
V: TRBV29-1; D: TRBD1; CDR3: CSVDDRVGTGELFF
V: TRBV4-1; D: TRBD2; CDR3: CASSQQGTSGSYEQYF
V: TRBV7-2; D: .; CDR3: CASSQLGGPPGAQFF
V: TRBV29-1; D: TRBD1; CDR3: CSVEGRGTYEQYF
V: TRBV5-1; D: .; CDR3: CASRETVATNEKLFF
V: TRBV9; D: .; CDR3: CASSVGPGRDEKLFF
V: TRBV18; D: TRBD1; CDR3: CASSPRDRGEKLFF
V: TRBV6-5; D: TRBD1; CDR3: CASSPGQGVSPLHF
V: TRBV5-4; D: TRBD2; CDR3: CASSPGGVHEQYF
V: TRBV5-1; D: TRBD2; CDR3: CASSAGLAGVGPDTQYF
V: TRBV9; D: TRBD1; CDR3: CASSAHRGYGYTF
V: TRBV4-3; D: .; CDR3: CASSQDLSSYEQYF
V: TRBV7-9; D: .; CDR3: CASSLAGAYGSSYNEQFF
V: TRBV30; D: .; CDR3: CAWSVPAGNTDTQYF
V: TRBV19; D: .; CDR3: CASRPGRQVPGAPNQPQHF
V: TRBV27; D: TRBD2; CDR3: CASSRTSGAAPVYF
V: TRBV7-9; D: TRBD2; CDR3: CASSLFALGTSGRTDTQYF